This T cell receptor beta chain was sequenced for a study of CD8 T cells in ankylosing spondylitis (dated by TCRdb to 2016 to 2017). As for the study more broadly: To find TCR variants linked to disease, the study profiled T cell receptor beta repertoires in ankylosing spondylitis patients and healthy donors. The full study cohort was made up of 25 ankylosing spondylitis patients and 108 healthy donors. Peripheral blood was sampled, and synovial fluid was also collected from ankylosing spondylitis patients.

Here is what the overall study found, with its caveats: The disease-linked clones were reported as significantly enriched in matched synovial fluid samples from ankylosing spondylitis patients. A TCR beta motif of 7 or 8 highly homologous amino acid variants appeared characteristic of blood from ankylosing spondylitis patients. Some motif variants had previously been reported in the synovial fluid and blood of reactive arthritis patients, which suggests shared mechanisms of disease initiation. A CD8+ phenotype was shown by the disease-linked clones, which were found at relatively low frequencies in peripheral blood.

This clonotype has ten or more counts. Its antigen has not been determined. No quality values exist for individual bases; no much larger clone is one base distant. The sequencer listed for this sample is Illumina HiSeq 2500. TCR beta libraries were prepared by quantitative 5'-RACE with molecular barcodes. The original methods were these. A new computational method, built on a probabilistic model of VDJ rearrangement, was used to identify disease-linked TCR variants. In-frame beta chains were kept once TCRdb had trimmed the public reads at Q25 with fastp and called clones with MiXCR. Every CDR3 protein is listed once, alongside the most common genes and DNA of its rows. The authors' filters were not applied to this entry. This sample is represented by a few hundred thousand distinct CDR3 sequences; around 10% of them were singletons. The ten top clones hold roughly 9% of the sample. The germline V gene (reference sequence) specifies DFQATT as CDR1 and SNEGSKA as CDR2. From the cysteine up to the phenylalanine, the CDR3 has a length of 16 residues. Only the CDR3 region is kept as DNA, spanning 48 bases read in frame from base 1. The germline V and J ends show losses of 4 bases and 0 bases respectively, and no gene match explains 7 bases of the junction.

Here the chain combines TRBV20-1 and TRBJ1-2; the central 11 bases match TRBD1. Material for sequencing was blood, either unsorted or a sorted T cell fraction (not recorded which). This TCR came from a female donor with ankylosing spondylitis or in good health (not recorded which). The CDR3 corresponds to CSATGDRGDSNYGYTF. The DNA is as follows: TGCAGTGCTACCGGGGACAGGGGGGACTCTAACTATGGCTACACCTTC.